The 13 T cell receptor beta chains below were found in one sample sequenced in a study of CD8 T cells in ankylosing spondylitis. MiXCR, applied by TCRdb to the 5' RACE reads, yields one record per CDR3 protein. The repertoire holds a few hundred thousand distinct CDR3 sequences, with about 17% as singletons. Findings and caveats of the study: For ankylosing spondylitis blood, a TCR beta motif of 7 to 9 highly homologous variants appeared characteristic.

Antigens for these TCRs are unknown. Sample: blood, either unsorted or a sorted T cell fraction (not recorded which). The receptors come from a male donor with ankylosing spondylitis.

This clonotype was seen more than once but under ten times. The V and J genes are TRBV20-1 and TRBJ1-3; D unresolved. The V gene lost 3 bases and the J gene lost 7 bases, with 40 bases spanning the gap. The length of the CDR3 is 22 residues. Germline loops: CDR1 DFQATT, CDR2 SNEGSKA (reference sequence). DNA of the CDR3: TGCAGTGCTAGTAATCCGGATTACTTTCTCTGTAGGATCGGAGATCGGCCTAACACCATATATTTT. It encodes CSASNPDYFLCRIGDRPNTIYF.

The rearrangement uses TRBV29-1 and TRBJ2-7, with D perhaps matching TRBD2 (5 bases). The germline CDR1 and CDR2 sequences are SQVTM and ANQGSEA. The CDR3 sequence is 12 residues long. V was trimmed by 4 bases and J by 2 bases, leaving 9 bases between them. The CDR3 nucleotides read TGCAGCGTTGTCTCCGGGGCCTACGAGCAGTACTTC. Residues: CSVVSGAYEQYF.

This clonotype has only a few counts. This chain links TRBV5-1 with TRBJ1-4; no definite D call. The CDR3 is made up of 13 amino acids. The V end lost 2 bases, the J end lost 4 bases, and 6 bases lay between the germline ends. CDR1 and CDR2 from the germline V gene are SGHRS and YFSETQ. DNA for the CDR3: TGCGCCAGCAGCTTCATAAGTAATGAAAAACTGTTTTTT. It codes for CASSFISNEKLFF.

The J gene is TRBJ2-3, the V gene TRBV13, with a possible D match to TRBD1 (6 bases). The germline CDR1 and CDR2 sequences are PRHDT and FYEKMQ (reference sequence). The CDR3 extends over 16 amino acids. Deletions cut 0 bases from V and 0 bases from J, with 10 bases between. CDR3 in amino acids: CASSLGTGPSTDTQYF. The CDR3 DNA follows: TGTGCCAGCAGCTTAGGGACAGGCCCTAGCACAGATACGCAGTATTTT. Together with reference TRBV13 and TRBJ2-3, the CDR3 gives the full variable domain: AAGVIQSPRHLIKEKRETATLKCYPIPRHDTVYWYQQGPGQDPQFLISFYEKMQSDKGSIPDRFSAQQFSDYHSELNMSSLELGDSALYFCASSLGTGPSTDTQYFGPGTRLTVL.

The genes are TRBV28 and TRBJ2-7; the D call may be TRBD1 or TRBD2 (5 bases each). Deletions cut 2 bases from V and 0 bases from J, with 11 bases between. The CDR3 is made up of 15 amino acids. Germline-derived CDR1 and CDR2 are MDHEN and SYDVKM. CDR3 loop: CASSLGDPLSYEQYF. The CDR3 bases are TGTGCCAGCAGTTTAGGGGACCCCCTCTCCTACGAGCAGTACTTC. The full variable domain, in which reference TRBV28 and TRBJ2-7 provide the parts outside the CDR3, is DVKVTQSSRYLVKRTGEKVFLECVQDMDHENMFWYRQDPGLGLRLIYFSYDVKMKEKGDIPEGYSVSREKKERFSLILESASTNQTSMYLCASSLGDPLSYEQYFGPGTRLTVT.

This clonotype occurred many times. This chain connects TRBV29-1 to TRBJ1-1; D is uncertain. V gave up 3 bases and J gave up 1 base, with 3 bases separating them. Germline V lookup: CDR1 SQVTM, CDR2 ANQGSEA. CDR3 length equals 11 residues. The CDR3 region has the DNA TGCAGCGTTGACAAGAACACTGAAGCTTTCTTT. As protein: CSVDKNTEAFF.

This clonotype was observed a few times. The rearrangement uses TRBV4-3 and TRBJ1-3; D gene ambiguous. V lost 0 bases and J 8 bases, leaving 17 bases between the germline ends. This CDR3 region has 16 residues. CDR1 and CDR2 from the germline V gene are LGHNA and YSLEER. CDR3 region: CASSQDLIGESDTIYF. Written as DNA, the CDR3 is TGCGCCAGCAGCCAAGATCTCATTGGGGAGTCCGACACCATATATTTT.

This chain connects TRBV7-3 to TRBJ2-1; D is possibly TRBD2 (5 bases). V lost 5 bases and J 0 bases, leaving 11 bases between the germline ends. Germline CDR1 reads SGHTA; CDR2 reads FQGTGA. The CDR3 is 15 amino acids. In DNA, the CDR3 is TGTGCCAGCAGCCCGGACTTCAGCTCCTACAATGAGCAGTTCTTC. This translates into CASSPDFSSYNEQFF.

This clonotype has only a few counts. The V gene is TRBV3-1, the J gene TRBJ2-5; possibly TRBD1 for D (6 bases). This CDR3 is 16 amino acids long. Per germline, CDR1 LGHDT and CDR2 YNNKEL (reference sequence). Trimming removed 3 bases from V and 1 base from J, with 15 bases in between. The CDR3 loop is CASSHPRQALQETQYF. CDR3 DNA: TGTGCCAGCAGCCACCCCCGACAGGCCCTCCAAGAGACCCAGTACTTC.

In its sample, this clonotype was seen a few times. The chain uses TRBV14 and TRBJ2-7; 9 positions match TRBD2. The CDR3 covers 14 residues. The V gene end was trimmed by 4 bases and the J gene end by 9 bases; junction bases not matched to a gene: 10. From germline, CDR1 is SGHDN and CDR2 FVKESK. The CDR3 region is CASSLSGGSAGQYF. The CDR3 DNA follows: TGTGCCAGCAGCCTTAGCGGGGGATCCGCGGGGCAGTACTTC. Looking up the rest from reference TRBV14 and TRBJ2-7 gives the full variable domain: EAGVTQFPSHSVIEKGQTVTLRCDPISGHDNLYWYRRVMGKEIKFLLHFVKESKQDESGMPNNRFLAERTGGTYSTLKVQPAELEDSGVYFCASSLSGGSAGQYFGPGTRLTVT.

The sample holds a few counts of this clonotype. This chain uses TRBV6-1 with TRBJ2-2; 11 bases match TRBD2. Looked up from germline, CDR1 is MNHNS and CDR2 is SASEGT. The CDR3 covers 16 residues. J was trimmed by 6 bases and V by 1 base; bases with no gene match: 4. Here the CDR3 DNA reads TGTGCCAGCAGTGAAGTCCCTAGCGGGAGGTCCGGGGAGCTGTTTTTT. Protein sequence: CASSEVPSGRSGELFF.

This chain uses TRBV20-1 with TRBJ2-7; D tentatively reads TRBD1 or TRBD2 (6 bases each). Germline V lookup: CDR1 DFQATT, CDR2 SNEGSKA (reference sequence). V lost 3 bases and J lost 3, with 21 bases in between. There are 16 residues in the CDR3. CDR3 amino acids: CSARDPGAARYYEQYF. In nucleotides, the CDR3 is TGCAGTGCTAGGGATCCGGGGGCAGCGAGATACTACGAGCAGTACTTC.

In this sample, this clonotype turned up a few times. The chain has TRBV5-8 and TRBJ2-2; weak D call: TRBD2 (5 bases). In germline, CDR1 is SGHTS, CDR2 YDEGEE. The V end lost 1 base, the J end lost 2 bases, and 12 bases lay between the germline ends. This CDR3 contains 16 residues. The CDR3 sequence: CASSLPGEHNTGELFF. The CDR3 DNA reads TGTGCCAGCAGCTTGCCCGGGGAACACAACACCGGGGAGCTGTTTTTT.